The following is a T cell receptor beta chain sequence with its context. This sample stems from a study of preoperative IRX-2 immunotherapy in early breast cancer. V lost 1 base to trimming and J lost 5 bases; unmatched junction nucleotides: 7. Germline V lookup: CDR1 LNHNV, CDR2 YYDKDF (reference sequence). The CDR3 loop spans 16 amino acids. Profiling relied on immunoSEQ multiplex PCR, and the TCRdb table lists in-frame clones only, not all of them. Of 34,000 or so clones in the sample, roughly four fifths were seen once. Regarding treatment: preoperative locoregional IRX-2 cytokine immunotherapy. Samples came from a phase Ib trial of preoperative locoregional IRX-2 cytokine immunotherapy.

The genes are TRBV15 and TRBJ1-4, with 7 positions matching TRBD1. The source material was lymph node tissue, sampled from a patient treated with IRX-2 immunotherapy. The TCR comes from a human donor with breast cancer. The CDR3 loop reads CATSRAARGENEKLFF. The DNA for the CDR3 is TGTGCCACCAGCAGAGCAGCCAGGGGGGAGAATGAAAAACTGTTTTTT.